This TCR beta chain emerged from a study of T cell responses to AZD1222 COVID-19 vaccine. General study findings and limits: Donors in the cohort were predominantly white British and more often female, and clonal diversity was possibly underestimated. The peak T cell response came first, and repertoires were sampled only after it.

Method: immunoSEQ multiplex PCR; TCRdb's copy keeps in-frame clones and lacks some. Of about 130,000 clones in the sample, about nine tenths were seen once. Details on this clone: Its specificity is not known.

The CDR3 consists of 14 residues. V is TRBV21-1 and J is TRBJ2-7; the DNA was not used to check the table's D call, TRBD2. TRBV21-1 is deemed a pseudogene. The sequence derives from an adult in good health. Sample: peripheral blood, taken on day 0 of MenACWY control vaccination. The CDR3 loop reads CASSKEGGPREQYF. CDR3 sequence (DNA): TGTGCCAGCAGCAAGGAGGGAGGGCCACGCGAGCAGTACTTC.